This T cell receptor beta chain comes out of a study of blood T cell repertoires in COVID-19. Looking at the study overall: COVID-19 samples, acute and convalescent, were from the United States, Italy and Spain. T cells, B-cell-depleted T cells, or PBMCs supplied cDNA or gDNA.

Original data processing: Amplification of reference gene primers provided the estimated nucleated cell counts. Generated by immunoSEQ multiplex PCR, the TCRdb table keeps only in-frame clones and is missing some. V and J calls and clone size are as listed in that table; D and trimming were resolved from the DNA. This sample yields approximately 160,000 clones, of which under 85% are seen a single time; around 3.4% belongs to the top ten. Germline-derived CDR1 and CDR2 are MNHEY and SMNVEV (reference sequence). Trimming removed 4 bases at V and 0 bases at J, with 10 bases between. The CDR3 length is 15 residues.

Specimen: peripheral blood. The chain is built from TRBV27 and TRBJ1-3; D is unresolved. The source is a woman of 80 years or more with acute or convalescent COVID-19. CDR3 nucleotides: TGTGCCAGCAGTTGGTCCCGGGACTCTGGAAACACCATATATTTT. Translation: CASSWSRDSGNTIYF.